The 27 T cell receptor beta chains below were found in one sample sequenced in a study of T cells of healthy individuals. TCRdb reprocessed the 5' RACE reads with MiXCR, giving one entry per CDR3 protein. The sample has around 80,000 distinct CDR3 sequences; roughly 5.1% are singletons. Source of these receptors: a female donor in good health.

The chain combines TRBV6-1 with TRBJ2-4; D could derive from TRBD1 or TRBD2 (5 bases each). The CDR3 totals 14 residues. Between the trimmed V and J ends, which lost 3 bases and 7 bases, there was a span of 13 bases. CDR1 is MNHNS and CDR2 is SASEGT in the germline V gene. CDR3 region: CASSEGDLVNIQYF. CDR3 nucleotides: TGTGCCAGCAGTGAGGGGGACCTTGTCAACATTCAGTACTTC.

This clonotype came up many times. V gene TRBV5-1 combines with J gene TRBJ1-5; TRBD1 aligns across 7 bases. The germline gives CDR1 SGHRS, CDR2 YFSETQ. The V and J ends lost 0 bases and 7 bases, in that order; junction bases with no gene match: 1. This CDR3 comprises 13 residues. The CDR3 coding sequence is TGCGCCAGCAGCTTGGGACAGGGCCAGCCCCAGCATTTT. Translated: CASSLGQGQPQHF.

This clonotype occurred many times. J is TRBJ2-7 and V is TRBV20-1, with 7 bases lining up with TRBD2. The CDR3 totals 15 residues. V was clipped by 3 bases and J by 4 bases; unmatched bases: 12. CDR1 and CDR2 (germline): DFQATT, SNEGSKA (reference sequence). The CDR3 sequence is CSASSGEWGGYEQYF. The CDR3 DNA sequence: TGCAGTGCTAGTTCCGGAGAATGGGGGGGATACGAGCAGTACTTC.

The chain carries TRBV9 and TRBJ1-1; D is undetermined. The CDR3 length is 13 residues. V was pared by 7 bases and J by 4 bases, with 14 bases between. Germline CDR1 SGDLS, CDR2 YYNGEE. As DNA, the CDR3 is TGTGCCAGCGGGGAGCAAAGAACCACTGAAGCTTTCTTT. It codes for CASGEQRTTEAFF.

Notes on this clonotype: With a much larger clone just one base away, this may be a read error. The chain links TRBV7-9 to TRBJ1-4; D might be TRBD1 (5 bases). Per germline, CDR1 SEHNR and CDR2 FQNEAQ (reference sequence). Trimming shortened V by 1 base and J by 8 bases, and 11 bases separated the two germline ends. The CDR3 spans 14 residues. DNA of the CDR3: TGTGCCAGCAGCTTAGTCGGGGGTGAGGAAAAACTGTTTTTT. Amino acids: CASSLVGGEEKLFF.

CDR3 bases: TGTGCCAGTAGTCCGCGTAGGGACCCCGACAATGAGCAGTTCTTC. Translated: CASSPRRDPDNEQFF. J is TRBJ2-1 and V is TRBV19; D may match TRBD1 or TRBD2 (5 bases each). Trimming removed 5 bases at V and 5 bases at J, with 16 bases between. CDR1 is LNHDA, CDR2 SQIVND, per germline (reference sequence). The CDR3 runs 15 residues.

This clonotype was observed at least ten times. This chain connects TRBV29-1 to TRBJ1-5; a weak D match, TRBD1 (6 bases). CDR3 length: 12 residues. V shed 6 bases and J shed 4 bases, with 10 bases lying between them. Germline CDR1 SQVTM, CDR2 ANQGSEA. CDR3 loop: CSVGAENQPQHF. The CDR3 bases are TGCAGCGTGGGGGCAGAGAATCAGCCCCAGCATTTT.

This rearrangement joins TRBV7-2 to TRBJ2-3; D remains unclear. V was shortened by 4 bases and J by 4 bases, with 15 bases between the two germline ends. From germline, CDR1 is SGHTA and CDR2 FQGNSA. This CDR3 is built from 15 residues. This CDR3 reads CASSSPPPKSDTQYF. DNA for the CDR3: TGTGCCAGCAGCTCGCCCCCGCCTAAATCAGATACGCAGTATTTT.

The sample holds many counts of this clonotype. The J gene is TRBJ2-4, the V gene TRBV12-3 or TRBV12-4; D unresolved. The CDR3 length is 13 residues. The ends were cut back, 2 bases at V and 2 bases at J, with 4 bases in the middle. CDR3 nucleotide sequence: TGTGCCAGCAGTTTATTTCCCAAAAACATTCAGTACTTC. Translating it yields CASSLFPKNIQYF.

The sample holds a few counts of this clonotype. The chain links TRBV5-1 to TRBJ2-7; D is uncertain. Trimming cost V 0 bases and J 5 bases, with 12 bases left between them. In germline, CDR1 is SGHRS, CDR2 YFSETQ. The CDR3 is 14 amino acids. The DNA for the CDR3 is TGCGCCAGCAGCTTGGTGATCGGAACAGACGAGCAGTACTTC. Translating it yields CASSLVIGTDEQYF.

In its sample, this clonotype was seen many times. The chain couples TRBV20-1 to TRBJ2-7; no firm D call. The CDR3 runs 13 residues. Trimming took 2 bases from V and 9 from J, leaving 17 bases between them. The germline CDR1 and CDR2 sequences are DFQATT and SNEGSKA (reference sequence). Here the CDR3 reads CSARPSWDPGQYF. The CDR3 region has the DNA TGCAGTGCTAGACCGTCTTGGGATCCAGGGCAGTACTTC.

A few counts support this clonotype. The V call is TRBV5-1, the J call TRBJ2-1; 8 bases match TRBD1. This CDR3 is built from 14 residues. Trimming cost V 4 bases and J 5 bases; bases outside gene matches: 5. CDR1 and CDR2 from the germline V gene are SGHRS and YFSETQ. The CDR3 reads CASSKRQGNNEQFF. Written as DNA, the CDR3 is TGCGCCAGCAGCAAGCGACAGGGGAACAATGAGCAGTTCTTC.

Points on this clonotype: The junction differs from germline at one of its ends, possibly a read error. The V and J genes are TRBV10-3 and TRBJ2-7; D is ambiguous. This CDR3 contains 14 residues. Germline V CDR1 and CDR2: ENHRY, SYGVKD. CDR3 residues: CAISEGSASSEQYF. The DNA of the CDR3 is TGTGCCATCAGTGAGGGGTCCGCCTCCTCCGAGCAGTACTTC.

This clonotype has ten or more counts. The chain joins TRBV7-2 to TRBJ2-3; D ambiguous. This CDR3 spans 12 amino acids. Trimming removed 5 bases from V and 4 bases from J, with 7 bases in between. CDR1 SGHTA and CDR2 FQGNSA come from the germline V gene. Here the CDR3 reads CASSTLADTQYF. The DNA for the CDR3 is TGTGCCAGCAGCACTCTGGCAGATACGCAGTATTTT.

Ten or more counts support this clonotype. The J gene is TRBJ2-2, the V gene TRBV10-3; weak D call: TRBD2 (6 bases). The CDR3 extends over 14 amino acids. Germline CDR1 is ENHRY and CDR2 is SYGVKD. Trimming removed 10 bases from V and 5 bases from J, with 17 bases in between. CDR3 loop: CATRENSGTGELFF. CDR3 coding DNA: TGTGCCACCCGCGAGAATAGCGGAACCGGGGAGCTGTTTTTT.

The table lists this clonotype with a few counts. The chain recombines TRBV15 with TRBJ1-1; the D gene is possibly TRBD1 (6 bases). The CDR3 covers 15 residues. Germline loops: CDR1 LNHNV, CDR2 YYDKDF (reference sequence). V lost 3 bases and J lost 10, with 21 bases in between. CDR3 loop: CATSSIRQGSLGAFF. DNA of the CDR3: TGTGCCACCAGCAGTATTAGGCAGGGGTCCCTTGGAGCTTTCTTT.

This clonotype was counted many times. This sequence joins TRBV29-1 and TRBJ1-2; a possible D gene is TRBD1 (5 bases). V shed 4 bases and J shed 4 bases, with 13 bases lying between them. The germline V gene has CDR1 SQVTM and CDR2 ANQGSEA. The length of the CDR3 is 13 residues. CDR3 nucleotides: TGCAGCGTTGTCGACAGCGCGCTCTATGGCTACACCTTC. This translates into CSVVDSALYGYTF.

The chain recombines TRBV6-2 or TRBV6-3 with TRBJ1-5; D might be TRBD1 (5 bases). The CDR3 length is 16 residues. Trimming removed 0 bases from V and 7 bases from J, with 16 bases in between. Looked up from germline, CDR1 is MNHEY and CDR2 is SVGEGT. CDR3 sequence (DNA): TGTGCCAGCAGTTACTCTGGGGCCCGGAGGGGACAGCCCCAGCATTTT. It encodes CASSYSGARRGQPQHF.

This clonotype was picked up many times. V gene TRBV7-9 combines with J gene TRBJ2-7; 7 bases are shared with TRBD1. The CDR3 covers 13 residues. Germline V gene sequence: CDR1 SEHNR, CDR2 FQNEAQ (reference sequence). The junction had 1 base not matched to a gene; V was cut back by 3 bases and J by 2 bases. For the CDR3, the DNA is TGTGCCAGCAGCTTGGACAGGACCTACGAGCAGTACTTC. It encodes CASSLDRTYEQYF. Full variable domain (missing parts from reference TRBV7-9 and TRBJ2-7): DTGVSQNPRHKITKRGQNVTFRCDPISEHNRLYWYRQTLGQGPEFLTYFQNEAQLEKSRLLSDRFSAERPKGSFSTLEIQRTEQGDSAMYLCASSLDRTYEQYFGPGTRLTVT.

This clonotype has just a few counts. The chain couples TRBV20-1 to TRBJ1-6; 10 nucleotides agree with TRBD1. The CDR3 consists of 15 residues. Germline CDR1 reads DFQATT; CDR2 reads SNEGSKA (reference sequence). V trimming: 1 base; J trimming: 7 bases; junction bases outside the gene matches: 4. Written as DNA, the CDR3 is TGCAGTGCTAGAGTTCCGGGACAGGGGAATTCACCCCTCCACTTT. This translates into CSARVPGQGNSPLHF.

This clonotype was seen repeatedly, ten times or more. The V gene is TRBV7-2, the J gene TRBJ2-7, with 11 positions matching TRBD1. V lost 1 base to trimming and J lost 6 bases; unmatched junction nucleotides: 2. The CDR3 totals 14 residues. Germline V lookup: CDR1 SGHTA, CDR2 FQGNSA. The CDR3 loop reads CASSLGGTGGEQYF. CDR3 coding DNA: TGTGCCAGCAGCTTAGGAGGGACAGGGGGCGAGCAGTACTTC.

In this sample, this clonotype turned up many times. J is TRBJ1-1 and V is TRBV27; possibly TRBD1 for D (5 bases). CDR3 length: 15 amino acids. In germline, CDR1 is MNHEY, CDR2 SMNVEV (reference sequence). V was shortened by 8 bases and J by 0 bases, with 16 bases between the two germline ends. CDR3 protein: CASSPAGFMNTEAFF. The CDR3, as DNA: TGTGCCAGCTCTCCGGCAGGGTTCATGAACACTGAAGCTTTCTTT.

In this sample, this clonotype turned up many times. The V gene is TRBV6-2 or TRBV6-3, the J gene TRBJ2-7; TRBD1 is a possible D gene (5 bases). The CDR3 loop spans 13 amino acids. The V gene's germline CDR1 is MNHEY and CDR2 SVGEGT. The V gene lost 6 bases and the J gene lost 2 bases, with 11 bases spanning the gap. This CDR3 is CASSPTDTYEQYF. The CDR3 region has the DNA TGTGCCAGCAGCCCGACAGACACCTACGAGCAGTACTTC.

This clonotype has at least ten counts. The chain links TRBV7-3 to TRBJ1-1, with D uncertain. Germline V gene data show CDR1 as SGHTA and CDR2 as FQGTGA. V was shortened by 0 bases and J by 4 bases, with 6 bases between the two germline ends. This CDR3 has 13 amino acids. The chain's CDR3 is CASSLTGPTEAFF. In DNA, the CDR3 is TGTGCCAGCAGCTTAACTGGGCCCACTGAAGCTTTCTTT.

This clonotype was seen many times. The chain uses TRBV5-6 and TRBJ1-1; D is uncertain. Trimming removed 1 base at V and 0 bases at J, with 4 bases between. CDR3 size: 13 residues. CDR1 and CDR2 (germline): SGHDT, YYEEEE. CDR3 protein: CASSLLMNTEAFF. The CDR3 DNA reads TGTGCCAGCAGCTTGCTAATGAACACTGAAGCTTTCTTT.

The chain combines TRBV6-6 with TRBJ1-2; no firm D call. Germline V gene lookup returns CDR1 MNHNY and CDR2 SVGAGI (reference sequence). This CDR3 spans 13 amino acids. Trimming removed 6 bases from V and 4 bases from J, with 12 bases in between. DNA for the CDR3: TGTGCCAGCAGCTTAGACGGATTCTATGGCTACACCTTC. Residues: CASSLDGFYGYTF.

V gene TRBV24-1 combines with J gene TRBJ2-1; 7 bases are shared with TRBD2. The J segment lost 0 bases and the V segment lost 7 bases, leaving 17 bases of the junction unmatched. CDR3 length equals 19 residues. Looked up from germline, CDR1 is KGHDR and CDR2 is SFDVKD. This chain's CDR3 is CATSPTNPGTTSSYNEQFF. CDR3 bases: TGTGCCACCAGCCCAACCAACCCTGGGACTACTAGCTCCTACAATGAGCAGTTCTTC.